This T cell receptor beta chain was retrieved from a study of T cells in Graves' hyperthyroidism and ophthalmopathy. Looking at the study overall: At initial diagnosis, before any treatment had begun, peripheral blood was obtained. Whole-study results and caveats: Separating ophthalmopathy from stable hyperthyroidism was achieved by a 13 V-J model. Most thyroid-expanded clonotypes above 0.001 were also found in blood.

A few counts support this clonotype. No antigen is known for it. RNA transcripts provided the source from which TCR beta CDR3 regions were amplified. With the HTBI primer set, the TCR CDR3 went through a first round of RT-PCR. Using its own MiXCR run on the multiplex PCR reads, TCRdb lists one record per CDR3 protein. The data hold hundreds of thousands of distinct CDR3 sequences, with more than 12% observed a single time. Trimming shortened V by 3 bases and J by 8 bases, and 7 bases separated the two germline ends. Germline values: CDR1 LNHDA, CDR2 SQIVND (reference sequence). The CDR3 runs 12 residues.

This chain connects TRBV19 to TRBJ1-4, with a tentative D call TRBD1 (5 bases). The receptor's source is a woman in her forties or fifties with Graves' ophthalmopathy. The sample consisted of blood. The CDR3: CASSIAGEKLFF. The CDR3 nucleotides are TGTGCCAGTAGTATTGCAGGGGAAAAACTGTTTTTT.